This T cell receptor beta chain was captured by sequencing in a study of long-term antiretroviral therapy in people with HIV. This clone was found a few times. The V gene's germline CDR1 is SGHVS and CDR2 FQNEAQ. CDR3 size: 16 residues. The V end lost 0 bases, the J end lost 6 bases, and 17 bases lay between the germline ends. An immunoSEQ assay, version v3.0, was performed at survey level. Some clones are missing from TCRdb's copy, which holds only in-frame ones; the method was immunoSEQ multiplex PCR. The sample has 30,000 to 40,000 clones, roughly 85% seen once. Sequencing was performed on unsorted PBMCs, taken about 3.4 years after starting antiretroviral therapy. The chain employs TRBV7-8 and TRBJ1-1, with no clear D. This TCR came from a young man with HIV. CDR3 DNA sequence: TGTGCCAGCAGCTTAGCGCCGAGGGTTCTGGTCGCTGAAGCTTTCTTT. It specifies CASSLAPRVLVAEAFF.